This T cell receptor (beta chain) was obtained from a study of cytomegalovirus exposure and HLA in healthy donors. The PCR had 60 Vbeta and 13 Jbeta primers. TCRdb's copy holds only in-frame clones and misses some; the assay was immunoSEQ multiplex PCR. The sample contains roughly 200,000 clones, about 9% of which appear only once. The CDR3 contains 11 residues. Germline trimming cut 4 bases from V and 9 bases from J; bases unmatched to any gene: 0. Looked up from germline, CDR1 is SGHTA and CDR2 is FQGTGA. This TCR was recovered from a woman aged 30 to 39 in good health and CMV-seropositive. The sequenced sample consisted of PBMCs. This chain uses TRBV7-3 with TRBJ2-1; 7 bases are a match to TRBD2. CDR3 DNA sequence: TGTGCCAGCAGCTCTAGCGGTGAGCAGTTCTTC. This sequence encodes CASSSSGEQFF.